The rows below give T cell receptor beta chains drawn from one sample of a study of vaccination and CD4 T cells after COVID-19. What these receptors recognize is not known. Using its own MiXCR run on the PCR reads, TCRdb lists one record per CDR3 protein. The table lists around 16,000 distinct CDR3 sequences, 44% of them singletons. The source material was CD4+ T cells from blood, cultured in vitro. The receptors here all came from a human donor who had recovered from COVID-19. The conserved cysteine and the conserved F or W are not part of the CDR3 here. Fields, in order: D gene, V gene, clone size, J gene, CDR3 protein. The D gene is left open where the match is weak. Not every row has a clone size; where given, it reads once, few, many or a size class.

NA,TRBV29-1,few,TRBJ2-3,STRGDAGDTQY
NA,TRBV18,NA,TRBJ1-1,ASSPLTEAF
TRBD2,TRBV6-1,NA,TRBJ2-1,ASTPGGGNEQF
NA,TRBV20-1,NA,TRBJ1-6,SVPRQALLNSPLH
TRBD2,TRBV5-4,NA,TRBJ2-5,ASRPKEREGHQWETQY
TRBD1,TRBV20-1,NA,TRBJ2-7,SATRTGLGEQY
TRBD1,TRBV28,NA,TRBJ1-5,ASISTGVVGQPQH
NA,TRBV7-2,once,TRBJ2-3,ASSLDVVLGNTQY
NA,TRBV6-2/TRBV6-3,once,TRBJ1-1,ASSYSDNTEAF
TRBD2,TRBV24-1,few,TRBJ2-3,ATSDTLAGVADTQY
TRBD1,TRBV7-2,NA,TRBJ2-3,ASSLRGQGTDTQY
NA,TRBV10-1,NA,TRBJ1-2,ASSDLRDVRGYT
TRBD2,TRBV15,NA,TRBJ2-3,ATSRGLAATDTQY
NA,TRBV9,few,TRBJ1-1,ASSVGWATEAF
TRBD2,TRBV7-2,NA,TRBJ2-2,ASSYLAGEVTGELF
TRBD2,TRBV20-1,NA,TRBJ2-7,SARDQVGRLNSYEQY
TRBD2,TRBV27,NA,TRBJ2-3,ASRSGGSGDTQY
TRBD2,TRBV6-1,NA,TRBJ2-7,ASSGFDLAGGQAQY
NA,TRBV15,NA,TRBJ2-1,ATSRDSAEIYNEQF
TRBD2,TRBV4-2,NA,TRBJ2-2,ASSQDRAGGGTGELF
NA,TRBV20-1,NA,TRBJ2-7,SAYYSTTYEQY
NA,TRBV29-1,once,TRBJ2-5,SVYSIQETQY
NA,TRBV7-2,NA,TRBJ1-2,ASKGGRGNYGYT
NA,TRBV28,NA,TRBJ1-1,ASSPHGTQHTEAF
NA,TRBV10-3,NA,TRBJ2-5,AISESGRDVETQY
TRBD1,TRBV28,NA,TRBJ2-7,ASVSSGQVSYEQY
NA,TRBV15,NA,TRBJ2-1,ATSAWGQNEQF
NA,TRBV6-5,few,TRBJ2-2,ASSYSQGTPGNTGELF
TRBD2,TRBV6-1,few,TRBJ2-3,ASRGLAGDVRITDTQY
NA,TRBV12-3/TRBV12-4,NA,TRBJ2-2,ASTDSGGTGELF
TRBD2,TRBV19,NA,TRBJ2-7,ASSPGVAGPTYEQY
NA,TRBV15,few,TRBJ2-7,ATRAALLSYEQY
TRBD1,TRBV4-1,NA,TRBJ1-5,ASSQDQQGGQPQH
NA,TRBV24-1,NA,TRBJ2-3,ATSDLQQGADTQY
NA,TRBV6-1,few,TRBJ1-3,ASSGARLSGNTIY
NA,TRBV28,NA,TRBJ1-6,ASSFRDTHNSPLH
NA,TRBV6-2/TRBV6-3,NA,TRBJ2-2,ASTTGRDQSRYTGELF
NA,TRBV20-1,NA,TRBJ1-5,SATGSNQPQH
NA,TRBV18,NA,TRBJ2-2,ASSPRTLNTGELF
TRBD1,TRBV7-2,NA,TRBJ1-1,ASSEDRVVTEAF